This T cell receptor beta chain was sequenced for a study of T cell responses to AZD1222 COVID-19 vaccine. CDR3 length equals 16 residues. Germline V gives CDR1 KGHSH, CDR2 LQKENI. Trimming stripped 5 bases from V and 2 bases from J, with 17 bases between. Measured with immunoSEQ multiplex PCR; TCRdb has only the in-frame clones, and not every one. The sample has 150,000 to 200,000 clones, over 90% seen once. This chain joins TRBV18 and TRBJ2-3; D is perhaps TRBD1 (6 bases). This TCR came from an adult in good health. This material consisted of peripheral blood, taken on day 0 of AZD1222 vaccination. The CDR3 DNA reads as TGTGCCAGCTCAAGGACCTCAGGGGATTACACAGATACGCAGTATTTT. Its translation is CASSRTSGDYTDTQYF.